This passage covers 19 T cell receptor beta chains from one sample sequenced in a study of OX40 agonist ivuxolimab in advanced cancers. Here immunoSEQ multiplex PCR was the method, and the copy in TCRdb shows in-frame clones only, minus some. The profile shows fewer than 45,000 clones, 89% of them singletons. This sample comprised CD4+ or CD8+ T cells sorted from blood, obtained in a trial of the OX40 agonist ivuxolimab. These receptor sequences come from an adult with an advanced solid tumor such as melanoma, head and neck, liver or kidney cancer.

The chain employs TRBV7-2 and TRBJ2-2; 13 positions agree with TRBD2. This CDR3 region has 17 residues. Germline V gives CDR1 SGHTA, CDR2 FQGNSA. The V and J ends lost 5 bases and 4 bases, in that order; junction bases with no gene match: 7. The CDR3 loop is CASSLRTSGGPTGELFF. In nucleotides, the CDR3 is TGTGCCAGCAGCCTCCGGACTAGCGGGGGACCCACCGGGGAGCTGTTTTTT.

The chain combines TRBV5-1 with TRBJ2-7, with TRBD2 matching over 7 bases. After removal of 0 bases from V and 0 bases from J, the junction contained 3 bases not matched to a gene. The CDR3 runs 15 residues. Germline V gene data show CDR1 as SGHRS and CDR2 as YFSETQ. The CDR3 DNA reads TGCGCCAGCAGCTTGGACGGGGGGAGCTCCTACGAGCAGTACTTC. It codes for CASSLDGGSSYEQYF.

The rearrangement uses TRBV28 and TRBJ1-4; the D is unclear. Trimming removed 3 bases from V and 5 bases from J, with 10 bases in between. Germline CDR1 and CDR2: MDHEN and SYDVKM. This CDR3 region has 14 residues. The CDR3 DNA sequence: TGTGCCAGCAGTTTTCTCAGCGGAAATGAAAAACTGTTTTTT. Translating gives CASSFLSGNEKLFF.

This chain connects TRBV29-1 to TRBJ1-1; no reliable D call. Trimming pared 4 bases from V and 1 base from J, leaving 10 bases between. Per the germline V gene, CDR1 is SQVTM and CDR2 is ANQGSEA. The CDR3 has 13 residues. CDR3 loop: CSVAPGWNTEAFF. The CDR3 DNA reads as TGCAGCGTTGCCCCGGGGTGGAACACTGAAGCTTTCTTT.

The chain combines TRBV6-1 with TRBJ1-1; D is undetermined. The germline V gene encodes CDR1 MNHNS and CDR2 SASEGT. This CDR3 spans 13 amino acids. Trimming cost V 3 bases and J 11 bases, with 16 bases left between them. CDR3 loop: CASSDVGKGAAFF. The CDR3, as DNA: TGTGCCAGCAGTGACGTAGGGAAGGGTGCTGCTTTCTTT.

The rearrangement joins TRBV4-3 to TRBJ1-4; 8 nucleotides agree with TRBD1. Germline V lookup: CDR1 LGHNA, CDR2 YSLEER. This CDR3 is built from 16 residues. V shed 1 base and J 8 bases; nucleotides not matched to a gene: 9. This CDR3 is CASSQGSSAGGEKLFF. For the CDR3, the DNA is TGCGCCAGCAGCCAAGGATCCTCCGCAGGGGGCGAAAAACTGTTTTTT.

Here the CDR3 reads CASSSGQGSFSYGYTF. CDR3 nucleotides: TGTGCCAGCAGCTCGGGACAGGGGTCTTTTTCCTATGGCTACACCTTC. V and J are TRBV5-8 and TRBJ1-2; TRBD1 matches at 10 bases. Germline lookup yields CDR1 SGHTS and CDR2 YDEGEE. V lost 3 bases to trimming and J lost 4 bases; unmatched junction nucleotides: 9. This CDR3 contains 16 residues.

The V gene is TRBV2, the J gene TRBJ1-6; no clear D. CDR1 SNHLY and CDR2 FYNNEI come from the germline V gene. V shed 5 bases and J shed 7 bases, with 12 bases lying between them. The CDR3 extends over 14 amino acids. As DNA, the CDR3 is TGTGCCAGCAGTTCAAACCCCTCCAATTCACCCCTCCACTTT. Protein: CASSSNPSNSPLHF.

The rearrangement uses TRBV2 and TRBJ1-2; D remains ambiguous. This CDR3 is built from 15 residues. V was shortened by 4 bases and J by 0 bases, with 12 bases between the two germline ends. Germline V lookup: CDR1 SNHLY, CDR2 FYNNEI. Here the CDR3 DNA reads TGTGCCAGCAGTGTGGAGGGTCTCGCTAACTATGGCTACACCTTC. Its protein is CASSVEGLANYGYTF.

This sequence joins TRBV11-3 and TRBJ2-2; no firm D call. CDR1 and CDR2 from the germline V gene are SGHNT and YENEEA. Trimming pared 2 bases from V and 4 bases from J, leaving 5 bases between. The CDR3 totals 13 residues. The CDR3 reads CASSLRSTGELFF. The CDR3, as DNA: TGTGCCAGCAGCTTACGTAGCACCGGGGAGCTGTTTTTT.

This rearrangement joins TRBV7-2 to TRBJ1-5, with a tentative D call TRBD1 (6 bases). This CDR3 region has 16 residues. Germline values: CDR1 SGHTA, CDR2 FQGNSA. Trimming cost V 1 base and J 4 bases, with 14 bases left between them. The CDR3 protein is CASSLVLGQGNQPQHF. CDR3 nucleotides: TGTGCCAGCAGCTTAGTGTTGGGGCAGGGGAATCAGCCCCAGCATTTT.

The gene calls are TRBV4-2 and TRBJ1-2, with a tentative D call TRBD1 (6 bases). The CDR3 has 18 residues. Trimming pared 0 bases from V and 0 bases from J, leaving 17 bases between. The V gene's germline CDR1 is LGHNA and CDR2 YNFKEQ. CDR3 coding DNA: TGTGCCAGCAGCCAAGAGGGGGGCAGGGAGCACCCTAACTATGGCTACACCTTC. This translates into CASSQEGGREHPNYGYTF.

V and J are TRBV7-9 and TRBJ2-3; tentatively, D is TRBD2 (6 bases). Germline loops: CDR1 SEHNR, CDR2 FQNEAQ (reference sequence). The CDR3 length is 16 residues. V shed 0 bases and J shed 0 bases, with 10 bases lying between them. This chain's CDR3 is CASSLASGTSTDTQYF. The DNA for the CDR3 is TGTGCCAGCAGCTTAGCTAGCGGAACTAGCACAGATACGCAGTATTTT.

The chain carries TRBV9 and TRBJ1-4; 10 bases are a match to TRBD1. V was pared by 3 bases and J by 8 bases, with 7 bases of the junction left unmatched. This CDR3 is built from 15 residues. In germline, CDR1 is SGDLS, CDR2 YYNGEE. CDR3 residues: CASSARDRGEEKLFF. CDR3 DNA sequence: TGTGCCAGCAGCGCCCGGGACAGGGGAGAAGAAAAACTGTTTTTT. The variable domain in full, with the rest retrieved from reference TRBV9 and TRBJ1-4, is DSGVTQTPKHLITATGQRVTLRCSPRSGDLSVYWYQQSLDQGLQFLIQYYNGEERAKGNILERFSAQQFPDLHSELNLSSLELGDSALYFCASSARDRGEEKLFFGSGTQLSVL.

The rearrangement uses TRBV25-1 and TRBJ2-1; possible D gene TRBD2, 6 bases. The germline gives CDR1 MGHDK, CDR2 SYGVNS. V was pared by 7 bases and J by 0 bases, with 16 bases between. This CDR3 has 16 residues. Here the CDR3 reads CASIGGLESSYNEQFF. CDR3 nucleotide sequence: TGTGCCAGCATTGGGGGGTTGGAAAGCTCCTACAATGAGCAGTTCTTC.

The rearrangement joins TRBV6-1 to TRBJ1-6; 11 bases are shared with TRBD1. Germline CDR1 reads MNHNS; CDR2 reads SASEGT. Unmatched junction bases numbered 6, after V lost 1 base and J lost 13 bases. The CDR3 has 15 residues. The CDR3 DNA is TGTGCCAGCAGTGAAGGGACAGGGGGCGTCGAGCCCCTCCACTTT. Translating gives CASSEGTGGVEPLHF.

The chain combines TRBV25-1 with TRBJ1-6; TRBD1 matches at 8 bases. The CDR3 totals 14 residues. The germline gives CDR1 MGHDK, CDR2 SYGVNS. V lost 7 bases, J lost 9 bases, and 8 bases stayed unmatched. CDR3 bases: TGTGCCAGCACCGCAGACAGGGGACCTTCACCCCTCCACTTT. Its protein is CASTADRGPSPLHF. Filled out from reference TRBV25-1 and TRBJ1-6, the complete variable domain reads EADIYQTPRYLVIGTGKKITLECSQTMGHDKMYWYQQDPGMELHLIHYSYGVNSTEKGDLSSESTVSRIRTEHFPLTLESARPSHTSQYLCASTADRGPSPLHFGNGTRLTVT.

This chain connects TRBV11-3 to TRBJ2-1; D is ambiguous. Germline CDR1 reads SGHNT; CDR2 reads YENEEA. The CDR3 is made up of 13 amino acids. Trimming removed 5 bases from V and 3 bases from J, with 8 bases in between. The CDR3 loop reads CASSRTVYNEQFF. As DNA, the CDR3 is TGTGCCAGCAGCCGGACGGTCTACAATGAGCAGTTCTTC.

The CDR3 sequence: CASSLAQGASGANVLTF. CDR3 bases: TGCGCCAGCAGCTTGGCCCAGGGGGCATCTGGGGCCAACGTCCTGACTTTC. The V call is TRBV5-1, the J call TRBJ2-6, with 8 bases aligning to TRBD1. This CDR3 is built from 17 residues. Trimming removed 0 bases from V and 1 base from J; junction bases left unmatched: 3. The germline CDR1 and CDR2 sequences are SGHRS and YFSETQ.